Listed below are T cell receptor beta chains from one sample, sequenced in a study of blood T cell repertoires in COVID-19. Measured with immunoSEQ multiplex PCR; TCRdb has only the in-frame clones, and not every one. The profile shows about 400,000 clones, 70% to 90% of them singletons. The specimen was peripheral blood. The receptors shown here come from an older woman with COVID-19, enrolled during active disease. Both conserved end residues are part of each CDR3. The D gene is left open where the match is weak. Expanded clones are given a class, and other clones once, few, many or no size at all.

J: TRBJ2-1
D: .
size: .
V: TRBV7-8
DNA: TGTGCCAGCAGGTCTCCTAGCAATGAGCAGTTCTTC
CDR3: CASRSPSNEQFF

J: TRBJ1-3
D: .
size: once
V: TRBV4-2
DNA: TGTGCCAGCAGCCAAGCCCCAGGGTGGAGTGGCCTAAACACCATATATTTT
CDR3: CASSQAPGWSGLNTIYF

J: TRBJ1-4
D: .
size: .
V: TRBV10-3
DNA: TGTGCCATCAGTGAGTCGGCTGGCGCGGCTAATGAAAAACTGTTTTTT
CDR3: CAISESAGAANEKLFF

J: TRBJ2-1
D: TRBD2
size: .
V: TRBV19
DNA: TGTGCCACCCTAGCGGGGCCTCCCAATGAGCAGTTCTTC
CDR3: CATLAGPPNEQFF

J: TRBJ2-7
D: .
size: .
V: TRBV18
DNA: TGTGCCAGCTCACCAGCCAGGGGTGGCTACGAGCAGTACTTC
CDR3: CASSPARGGYEQYF

J: TRBJ1-1
D: .
size: .
V: TRBV3-1/TRBV3-2
DNA: TGTGCCAGCAGCCAAGTCCCGGGGATGAACTCTGAAGCTTTCTTT
CDR3: CASSQVPGMNSEAFF

J: TRBJ1-2
D: TRBD1
size: .
V: TRBV3-1/TRBV3-2
DNA: TGTGCCAGCACCCGGACAGGGGGAATTCTTGGCTACACCTTC
CDR3: CASTRTGGILGYTF

J: TRBJ2-5
D: TRBD2
size: .
V: TRBV11-2
DNA: TGTGCCAGCAGCCAGGCACTAGCGGGGGTAGAGACCCAGTACTTC
CDR3: CASSQALAGVETQYF

J: TRBJ1-2
D: .
size: .
V: TRBV23-1
DNA: TGCGCCAGAGGGGCAGACGCGAGTGGCTACACCTTC
CDR3: CARGADASGYTF

J: TRBJ1-3
D: TRBD1
size: .
V: TRBV2
DNA: TGTGCCAGCAGCGTGGACAGGGGTCGAAACACCATATATTTT
CDR3: CASSVDRGRNTIYF

J: TRBJ1-5
D: .
size: .
V: TRBV29-1
DNA: TGCAGCGTTGACCGAGGGACATCTGGGAATCAGCCCCAGCATTTT
CDR3: CSVDRGTSGNQPQHF

J: TRBJ2-5
D: TRBD1
size: .
V: TRBV18
DNA: TGTGCCAGCTCACCACCGGGACAGAAGGAGACCCAGTACTTC
CDR3: CASSPPGQKETQYF

J: TRBJ2-3
D: TRBD1
size: .
V: TRBV27
DNA: TGTGCCAGCAGTTTCCAGGGGGCAAACACAGATACGCAGTATTTT
CDR3: CASSFQGANTDTQYF

J: TRBJ1-1
D: .
size: .
V: TRBV12-5
DNA: TGTGCTAGTGGAAGACAGGAGAACACTGAAGCTTTCTTT
CDR3: CASGRQENTEAFF

J: TRBJ2-7
D: TRBD1
size: .
V: TRBV5-1
DNA: TGCGCCAGCAGCTTGTGGAGGACAGGGGTATACGAGCAGTACTTC
CDR3: CASSLWRTGVYEQYF

J: TRBJ1-1
D: .
size: .
V: TRBV6-5
DNA: TGTGCCAGCAGTTACATAGGGCTTGGAGGGGAAGAAGCTTTCTTT
CDR3: CASSYIGLGGEEAFF

J: TRBJ2-1
D: TRBD1
size: .
V: TRBV11-2
DNA: TGTGCCAGCAGCCCCTTCCCAGACAGGGAACACAATGAGCAGTTCTTC
CDR3: CASSPFPDREHNEQFF

J: TRBJ2-3
D: .
size: .
V: TRBV9
DNA: TGTGCCAGCAGCGCCGCGACAGATACGCAGTATTTT
CDR3: CASSAATDTQYF

J: TRBJ1-1
D: TRBD1
size: .
V: TRBV7-9
DNA: TGTGCCAGCAGCCTAGGGACAGGGGAGTTCACTGAAGCTTTCTTT
CDR3: CASSLGTGEFTEAFF

J: TRBJ2-1
D: TRBD2
size: few
V: TRBV6-5
DNA: TGTGCCAGCAGGGGACTAGCGGGGGGATACAATGAGCAGTTCTTC
CDR3: CASRGLAGGYNEQFF

J: TRBJ2-7
D: TRBD1
size: .
V: TRBV7-9
DNA: TGTGCCAGCAGACCTAGGGACAGCTACGAGCAGTACTTC
CDR3: CASRPRDSYEQYF

J: TRBJ2-2
D: .
size: .
V: TRBV6-6
DNA: TGTGCCAGCAGTTTCGGGCAGGGGATTAACACCGGGGAGCTGTTTTTT
CDR3: CASSFGQGINTGELFF

J: TRBJ2-3
D: .
size: .
V: TRBV29-1
DNA: TGCAGCGCCAGGAGGCAGGATACGCAGTATTTT
CDR3: CSARRQDTQYF

J: TRBJ2-1
D: TRBD2
size: once
V: TRBV3-1/TRBV3-2
DNA: TGTGCCAGCAGCCCTTGGACTAGCGGGGGGCGTAATGAGCAGTTCTTC
CDR3: CASSPWTSGGRNEQFF

J: TRBJ2-7
D: TRBD1
size: .
V: TRBV2
DNA: TGTGCCAGCAGTCAACCGGTGACAGGGGGCTCCTACGAGCAGTACTTC
CDR3: CASSQPVTGGSYEQYF

J: TRBJ1-5
D: .
size: .
V: TRBV7-2
DNA: TGTGCCAGCACCCCCGGGGGGGAAAGATCAGAGCCCCAGCATTTT
CDR3: CASTPGGERSEPQHF

J: TRBJ2-3
D: TRBD2
size: .
V: TRBV4-2
DNA: TGTGCCAGCAGCCCACGGGTCCCCGGACTAGCGGCCAAACTATATAGCACAGATACGCAGTATTTT
CDR3: CASSPRVPGLAAKLYSTDTQYF

J: TRBJ1-2
D: TRBD1
size: .
V: TRBV7-2
DNA: TGTGCCAGCAGCACGAGTGGGACAGATAACTATGGCTACACCTTC
CDR3: CASSTSGTDNYGYTF

J: TRBJ2-1
D: TRBD2
size: once
V: TRBV18
DNA: TGTGCCAGCTCACCGGTACTAGCGGGGGGGTACCCCTCCTACAATGAGCAGTTCTTC
CDR3: CASSPVLAGGYPSYNEQFF

J: TRBJ1-3
D: .
size: .
V: TRBV10-3
DNA: TGTGCCATCAAACGCTTCACAATCTCTGGAAACACCATATATTTT
CDR3: CAIKRFTISGNTIYF

J: TRBJ1-1
D: TRBD1
size: .
V: TRBV19
DNA: TGTGCCAGTAGTATAGACAGGGGGCGTGAAGCTTTCTTT
CDR3: CASSIDRGREAFF

J: TRBJ1-2
D: .
size: few
V: TRBV4-1
DNA: TGCGCCAGCAGCCAACATGGGGGGGACATTACTTTTGGCTACACCTTC
CDR3: CASSQHGGDITFGYTF

J: TRBJ2-2
D: TRBD2
size: .
V: TRBV11-2
DNA: TGTGCCAGCAGCTCCTGGGGAGCGGGGGCCTTAGGCCGTCACGGGGAGCTGTTTTTT
CDR3: CASSSWGAGALGRHGELFF

J: TRBJ2-3
D: TRBD2
size: .
V: TRBV5-6
DNA: TGTGCCAGCAGCTTCCTAGCGGGGAGCACAGATACGCAGTATTTT
CDR3: CASSFLAGSTDTQYF

J: TRBJ2-5
D: TRBD2
size: few
V: TRBV5-1
DNA: TGCGCCAGCAGCCTCTCTAGCGGGGGGGCCGGTGTTACCCAGTACTTC
CDR3: CASSLSSGGAGVTQYF

J: TRBJ2-5
D: .
size: few
V: TRBV11-3
DNA: TGTGCCAGCAGATGGGGGGAGCAAGAGACCCAGTACTTC
CDR3: CASRWGEQETQYF

J: TRBJ1-3
D: TRBD1
size: .
V: TRBV7-9
DNA: TGTGCCAGCAGCTTAGCGACAGGGTATGGAAACACCATATATTTT
CDR3: CASSLATGYGNTIYF

J: TRBJ1-1
D: TRBD1
size: .
V: TRBV5-1
DNA: TGCGCCAGCAGCTCAGGGGGGACTGAAGCTTTCTTT
CDR3: CASSSGGTEAFF

J: TRBJ1-2
D: .
size: .
V: TRBV29-1
DNA: TGCAGCGTCCCCTTGTCCAGTAACTCGGGAGGCTACACCTTC
CDR3: CSVPLSSNSGGYTF

J: TRBJ1-5
D: .
size: .
V: TRBV30
DNA: TGTGCCTGGACCCAAAGCGGCAATCAGCCCCAGCATTTT
CDR3: CAWTQSGNQPQHF

J: TRBJ2-7
D: .
size: .
V: TRBV19
DNA: TGTGCCACCCAGACAGGCCACAGCTACGAGCAGTACTTC
CDR3: CATQTGHSYEQYF

J: TRBJ1-2
D: .
size: .
V: TRBV7-8
DNA: TGTGCCAGCAGCTTAGTGGTCCCGGGGGTGAACTATGGCTACACCTTC
CDR3: CASSLVVPGVNYGYTF

J: TRBJ2-1
D: TRBD1
size: .
V: TRBV4-2
DNA: TGTGCCAGCAGCCCGTTCTCCCTCTTAGGGGGCGATGAGCAGTTCTTC
CDR3: CASSPFSLLGGDEQFF

J: TRBJ1-1
D: TRBD1
size: .
V: TRBV7-9
DNA: TGTGCCAGCAGCCTCCGGACAGGGCAAGCTTTCTTT
CDR3: CASSLRTGQAFF

J: TRBJ2-2
D: TRBD2
size: .
V: TRBV5-1
DNA: TGCGCCAGCAGCTCCTTTGGGTTAGCGGGGGACACCGGGGAGCTGTTTTTT
CDR3: CASSSFGLAGDTGELFF

J: TRBJ1-1
D: .
size: .
V: TRBV10-3
DNA: TGTGCCATCAGTGCGATAGCGATGAACACTGAAGCTTTCTTT
CDR3: CAISAIAMNTEAFF

J: TRBJ2-3
D: TRBD2
size: .
V: TRBV15
DNA: TGTGCCACCAGCAGAGAGACTAGCGGGGGGGCAGATACGCAGTATTTT
CDR3: CATSRETSGGADTQYF

J: TRBJ1-4
D: .
size: .
V: TRBV19
DNA: TGTGCCAGTAGTACGACGGGAAATGAAAAACTGTTTTTT
CDR3: CASSTTGNEKLFF

J: TRBJ1-2
D: .
size: .
V: TRBV7-2
DNA: TGTGCCAGCAGCTTAGCGGGCACGACAACTAACTATGGCTACACCTTC
CDR3: CASSLAGTTTNYGYTF

J: TRBJ1-1
D: TRBD1
size: .
V: TRBV5-1
DNA: TGCGCCAGCAGCGGCCTGCTCCCGGGACAGCAAGAAGCTTTCTTT
CDR3: CASSGLLPGQQEAFF

J: TRBJ1-3
D: TRBD1
size: .
V: TRBV11-3
DNA: TGTGCCAGCAGCCGTACAGGGGGCAGGTCGGACACCATATATTTT
CDR3: CASSRTGGRSDTIYF

J: TRBJ1-6
D: .
size: .
V: TRBV7-2
DNA: TGTGCCAGCAGCTTATTGGGGAGATCCTATAATTCACCCCTCCACTTT
CDR3: CASSLLGRSYNSPLHF